This T cell receptor beta chain originates from a study of cytomegalovirus exposure and HLA in healthy donors. PCR used 60 Vbeta primers and 13 Jbeta primers. Sequenced by immunoSEQ multiplex PCR; TCRdb stores in-frame clones only, minus some. Here the sample spans approximately 100,000 clones, roughly 88% being singletons. The CDR3 extends over 15 amino acids. V shed 10 bases and J 8 bases; nucleotides not matched to a gene: 14. CDR1 and CDR2 (germline): SEHNR, FQNEAQ (reference sequence). The TCR comes from a woman aged 18-29 years in good health and CMV-seronegative. Specimen: PBMCs. The chain is built from TRBV7-9 and TRBJ1-6, with TRBD1 matching 7 bases. The CDR3 spells CATHRGPAWDSPLHF. The CDR3 region has the DNA TGTGCCACCCACAGGGGACCAGCCTGGGATTCACCCCTCCACTTT.